The 27 T cell receptor beta chains below come from one sample, sequenced in a study of Graves' ophthalmopathy and Graves' hyperthyroidism. Amplification of the TCR beta CDR3 regions used RNA transcripts (as template). First-round RT-PCR with HTBI primers preceded a second-round multiplex PCR. TCRdb re-analysed the multiplex PCR reads in MiXCR, keeping a single row per CDR3 protein. The table has 680,000 or so distinct CDR3 sequences, about a fifth seen once. Material for sequencing was peripheral blood. The receptors were sampled from a woman between 18 and 29 years old with stable Graves' hyperthyroidism. Some clones in this sample may be carry-over from other donors' samples.

This chain uses TRBV12-3 or TRBV12-4 with TRBJ1-5, with D perhaps TRBD1 (5 bases). CDR3 size: 14 residues. V lost 5 bases, J lost 3 bases, and 11 bases lay in between. The CDR3 DNA is TGTGCCAGCAGTCCGGCGGGGGTCAATCAGCCCCAGCATTTT. Translating gives CASSPAGVNQPQHF.

The table lists this clonotype with many counts. The chain recombines TRBV19 with TRBJ2-2; possible D gene TRBD1, 6 bases. CDR3 size: 14 residues. Trimming took 7 bases from V and 1 from J, leaving 10 bases between them. Germline values: CDR1 LNHDA, CDR2 SQIVND (reference sequence). The CDR3 nucleotides are TGTGCCAGTACCCTCAGGGGGAACACCGGGGAGCTGTTTTTT. Translating gives CASTLRGNTGELFF. Full variable domain (outside the CDR3, taken from reference TRBV19 and TRBJ2-2): DGGITQSPKYLFRKEGQNVTLSCEQNLNHDAMYWYRQDPGQGLRLIYYSQIVNDFQKGDIAEGYSVSREKKESFPLTVTSAQKNPTAFYLCASTLRGNTGELFFGEGSRLTVL.

The V gene is TRBV12-3 or TRBV12-4, the J gene TRBJ1-2; D is undetermined. The CDR3 loop spans 14 amino acids. Trimming shortened V by 3 bases and J by 3 bases, and 11 bases separated the two germline ends. The DNA of the CDR3 is TGTGCCAGCAGTTTTGAACCCCTGGACTATGGCTACACCTTC. It codes for CASSFEPLDYGYTF.

This chain links TRBV24-1 with TRBJ1-1, with 10 nucleotides matching TRBD1. The CDR3 has 16 residues. Per germline, CDR1 KGHDR and CDR2 SFDVKD. V shed 1 base, J shed 8 bases, and the junction held 9 bases outside the gene matches. CDR3 bases: TGTGCCACCAGTGATTTTCAAGAGAGGACAGGGGGAGAAGCTTTCTTT. It specifies CATSDFQERTGGEAFF.

This clonotype was found many times. This rearrangement joins TRBV6-5 to TRBJ2-7; TRBD1 might be the D (6 bases). From germline, CDR1 is MNHEY and CDR2 SVGAGI. Trimming took 2 bases from V and 5 from J, leaving 10 bases between them. The CDR3 sequence is 13 residues long. This chain's CDR3 is CASSYTQGDEQYF. The CDR3 DNA sequence: TGTGCCAGCAGTTACACACAGGGAGACGAGCAGTACTTC.

V gene TRBV3-1 combines with J gene TRBJ1-6; 7 positions match TRBD1. Germline assignment: CDR1 LGHDT and CDR2 YNNKEL (reference sequence). The CDR3 runs to 14 residues. Trimming cost V 5 bases and J 10 bases; bases outside gene matches: 8. Here the CDR3 DNA reads TGTGCCAGCAGCGCCAGGACAGGCGGATCACCCCTCCACTTT. Amino acid sequence: CASSARTGGSPLHF.

This clonotype was picked up many times. This chain joins TRBV12-3 or TRBV12-4 and TRBJ2-2, with D unclear. The CDR3 is 14 residues long. Trimming took off 3 bases at V and 5 bases at J, with 10 bases between the two ends. In DNA form, the CDR3 reads TGTGCCAGCAGTTTCTTGTCAGGTACCGGGGAGCTGTTTTTT. Its translation is CASSFLSGTGELFF.

Regarding this clonotype: One base away lies a much larger clone, so this may be a sequencing read error. This chain uses TRBV19 with TRBJ1-5; 10 bases agree with TRBD1. This CDR3 has 16 amino acids. Per the germline V gene, CDR1 is LNHDA and CDR2 is SQIVND (reference sequence). The chain's CDR3 is CDSSIDRQGANQPQHF. The CDR3 coding sequence is TGTGACAGTAGTATAGATCGACAGGGGGCCAATCAGCCCCAACATTTT.

This clonotype occurred a few times. The V call is TRBV28, the J call TRBJ1-2; 9 nucleotides align to TRBD1. The germline CDR1 and CDR2 sequences are MDHEN and SYDVKM. There are 16 residues in the CDR3. The ends lost 4 bases at V and 6 bases at J; junction bases unmatched: 12. CDR3 in DNA: TGTGCCAGCAGTTACCTCGAAGGACAGGGGATGGATGGCTACACCTTC. It encodes CASSYLEGQGMDGYTF.

The chain carries TRBV29-1 and TRBJ1-3; D gene uncertain. The CDR3 is 11 amino acids. From germline, CDR1 is SQVTM and CDR2 ANQGSEA. V gave up 6 bases and J gave up 3 bases, with 6 bases separating them. The CDR3 loop is CSVSGGNTIYF. The CDR3 coding sequence is TGCAGCGTCTCCGGTGGAAACACCATATATTTT.

The CDR3 sequence is CASSWVRVSDQYF. The CDR3 DNA reads as TGTGCCAGCAGCTGGGTCAGGGTGAGCGATCAGTACTTC. The chain carries TRBV11-3 and TRBJ2-7, with a weak D call TRBD1 (5 bases). The CDR3 loop spans 13 amino acids. Germline V gene sequence: CDR1 SGHNT, CDR2 YENEEA. Between the trimmed V and J ends, which lost 4 bases and 10 bases, there was a span of 17 bases.

Ten or more counts support this clonotype. The V and J genes are TRBV12-3 or TRBV12-4 and TRBJ2-6, with D possibly matching TRBD1 (5 bases). The length of the CDR3 is 18 residues. V lost 5 bases and J 1 base, leaving 18 bases between the germline ends. CDR3 sequence reads: CASSVRQITRSGANVLTF. DNA for the CDR3: TGTGCCAGCAGTGTGCGACAGATAACAAGGTCTGGGGCCAACGTCCTGACTTTC.

This clonotype was counted ten times or more. This sequence joins TRBV12-3 or TRBV12-4 and TRBJ2-5, with D tentatively TRBD2 (6 bases). The CDR3 consists of 13 residues. V was trimmed by 4 bases and J by 1 base, leaving 7 bases between them. The CDR3: CASSSSVQETQYF. The CDR3 region has the DNA TGTGCCAGCAGTTCTAGCGTCCAAGAGACCCAGTACTTC.

This clonotype was observed at least ten times. The chain employs TRBV20-1 and TRBJ1-2; D ambiguous. In germline, CDR1 is DFQATT, CDR2 SNEGSKA (reference sequence). Trimming removed 4 bases at V and 2 bases at J, with 5 bases between. This CDR3 comprises 11 residues. CDR3 sequence reads: CSATINYGYTF. The CDR3 bases are TGCAGTGCTACCATAAACTATGGCTACACCTTC.

A few counts support this clonotype. The chain has TRBV12-3 or TRBV12-4 and TRBJ1-1; maybe TRBD1 (6 bases). CDR3 size: 12 residues. V was shortened by 6 bases and J by 8 bases, with 13 bases between the two germline ends. The CDR3 nucleotides read TGTGCCAGCAGCGGGATAGACAGGGAAGCTTTCTTT. This encodes CASSGIDREAFF.

The CDR3: CASSEVGELSQYF. CDR3 in DNA: TGTGCCAGCAGTGAGGTGGGGGAACTCTCCCAGTACTTC. The gene calls are TRBV6-1 and TRBJ2-5, with D perhaps TRBD1 or TRBD2 (5 bases each). Between the trimmed V and J ends, which lost 3 bases and 9 bases, there was a span of 14 bases. CDR1 MNHNS and CDR2 SASEGT come from the germline V gene. The CDR3 is 13 amino acids.

This clonotype was observed many times. The V and J genes are TRBV7-2 and TRBJ1-2; D possibly corresponds to TRBD1 (6 bases). This CDR3 has 14 amino acids. V lost 6 bases to trimming and J lost 7 bases, with 18 bases between them. Germline loops: CDR1 SGHTA, CDR2 FQGNSA. The CDR3 DNA follows: TGTGCCAGCAGTTCCCCTGGGGGCCGGGGTGGCTACACCTTC. Protein sequence: CASSSPGGRGGYTF.

This clonotype was seen only a few times. CDR3 sequence (DNA): TGTGCCAGCAGTTCCCTCGGGACGACCACTTACGAGCAGTACTTC. Translated: CASSSLGTTTYEQYF. This rearrangement joins TRBV27 to TRBJ2-7; D may correspond to TRBD1 or TRBD2 (5 bases each). Trimming cost V 4 bases and J 4 bases, with 17 bases left between them. This CDR3 has 15 residues. Germline CDR1 reads MNHEY; CDR2 reads SMNVEV (reference sequence).

This clonotype was counted at least ten times. This may come from a read error, since a much larger clone is one base off. CDR3 in amino acids: CAARATPVDEQYF. CDR3 sequence (DNA): TGTGCCGCTAGGGCCACCCCAGTTGACGAGCAGTACTTC. The chain carries TRBV28 and TRBJ2-7; D is unclear. This CDR3 has 13 amino acids. Per the germline V gene, CDR1 is MDHEN and CDR2 is SYDVKM. Trimming stripped 11 bases from V and 5 bases from J, with 19 bases between.

With regard to this clonotype: This CDR3 is missing its conserved last phenylalanine or tryptophan, likely due to a read error. It is unclear where the CDR3 begins or ends on the DNA, so no DNA is shown, and the CDR3 is as TCRdb lists it. The genes are TRBV10-2 and TRBJ2-2; no DNA check was done on the table's D call, TRBD1. The CDR3 has 15 amino acids, counting both end residues. CDR1 and CDR2 from the germline V gene are WSHSY and SAAADI. CDR3 amino acids: CASSRDIRNTGELCV.

The chain employs TRBV11-2 and TRBJ1-2; D possibly corresponds to TRBD1 (5 bases). The CDR3 consists of 14 residues. Germline V gene lookup returns CDR1 SGHAT and CDR2 FQNNGV. V was shortened by 1 base and J by 5 bases, with 11 bases between the two germline ends. CDR3 sequence (DNA): TGTGCCAGCAGCTTAGCTCGGGGGGGTTATGGCTACACCTTC. Translating gives CASSLARGGYGYTF.

This clonotype occurred many times. V and J are TRBV7-2 and TRBJ2-7, with D hard to call. CDR1 is SGHTA and CDR2 is FQGNSA in the germline V gene. The V end lost 10 bases, the J end lost 0 bases, and 16 bases lay between the germline ends. CDR3 length equals 14 residues. The CDR3 DNA follows: TGTGCCACCTCAATGCAGCCGAGCTCCTACGAGCAGTACTTC. It translates to CATSMQPSSYEQYF.

This clonotype was seen at least ten times. This chain links TRBV12-3 or TRBV12-4 with TRBJ1-1; D is ambiguous. The V end was cut by 1 base, the J end by 6 bases, with 9 bases between. CDR3 length equals 13 residues. The CDR3 DNA reads as TGTGCCAGCAGTTTAGGGGATTTGGCTGAAGCTTTCTTT. Its translation is CASSLGDLAEAFF.

This clonotype was recorded a few times. The chain links TRBV28 to TRBJ2-7, with TRBD1 matching over 9 bases. The trim removed 2 bases at V and 4 bases at J, leaving 6 bases unmatched. CDR3 length equals 15 residues. The germline V gene has CDR1 MDHEN and CDR2 SYDVKM. The CDR3 bases are TGTGCCAGCAGTTTACCGGGACAGGGAATTTACGAGCAGTACTTC. It is translated as CASSLPGQGIYEQYF.

The genes are TRBV10-3 and TRBJ2-2; no clear D gene. The V gene's germline CDR1 is ENHRY and CDR2 SYGVKD. V was trimmed by 5 bases and J by 0 bases, leaving 7 bases between them. CDR3 length: 14 residues. The DNA for the CDR3 is TGTGCCATCAGTCGACGGACGAACACCGGGGAGCTGTTTTTT. Translated, it gives CAISRRTNTGELFF.

This clonotype was detected many times. The chain combines TRBV27 with TRBJ1-5, with D maybe TRBD1 (6 bases). CDR1 is MNHEY, CDR2 SMNVEV, per germline (reference sequence). Trimming removed 7 bases from V and 5 bases from J, with 24 bases in between. This CDR3 is built from 17 residues. Here the CDR3 DNA reads TGTGCCAGCACCGTACGGCGGGGGCCAGATGGCGATCAGCCCCAGCATTTT. Amino acid sequence: CASTVRRGPDGDQPQHF.

This clonotype occurred many times. The V call is TRBV5-1, the J call TRBJ2-7; D is perhaps TRBD2 (5 bases). The CDR3 has 12 residues. Germline loops: CDR1 SGHRS, CDR2 YFSETQ. The V gene lost 2 bases and the J gene lost 3 bases, with 6 bases spanning the gap. The CDR3 here is CASSFDYYEQYF. CDR3 sequence (DNA): TGCGCCAGCAGCTTCGACTACTACGAGCAGTACTTC. Based on the CDR3 plus reference TRBV5-1 and TRBJ2-7, the full variable domain is KAGVTQTPRYLIKTRGQQVTLSCSPISGHRSVSWYQQTPGQGLQFLFEYFSETQRNKGNFPGRFSGRQFSNSRSEMNVSTLELGDSALYLCASSFDYYEQYFGPGTRLTVT.